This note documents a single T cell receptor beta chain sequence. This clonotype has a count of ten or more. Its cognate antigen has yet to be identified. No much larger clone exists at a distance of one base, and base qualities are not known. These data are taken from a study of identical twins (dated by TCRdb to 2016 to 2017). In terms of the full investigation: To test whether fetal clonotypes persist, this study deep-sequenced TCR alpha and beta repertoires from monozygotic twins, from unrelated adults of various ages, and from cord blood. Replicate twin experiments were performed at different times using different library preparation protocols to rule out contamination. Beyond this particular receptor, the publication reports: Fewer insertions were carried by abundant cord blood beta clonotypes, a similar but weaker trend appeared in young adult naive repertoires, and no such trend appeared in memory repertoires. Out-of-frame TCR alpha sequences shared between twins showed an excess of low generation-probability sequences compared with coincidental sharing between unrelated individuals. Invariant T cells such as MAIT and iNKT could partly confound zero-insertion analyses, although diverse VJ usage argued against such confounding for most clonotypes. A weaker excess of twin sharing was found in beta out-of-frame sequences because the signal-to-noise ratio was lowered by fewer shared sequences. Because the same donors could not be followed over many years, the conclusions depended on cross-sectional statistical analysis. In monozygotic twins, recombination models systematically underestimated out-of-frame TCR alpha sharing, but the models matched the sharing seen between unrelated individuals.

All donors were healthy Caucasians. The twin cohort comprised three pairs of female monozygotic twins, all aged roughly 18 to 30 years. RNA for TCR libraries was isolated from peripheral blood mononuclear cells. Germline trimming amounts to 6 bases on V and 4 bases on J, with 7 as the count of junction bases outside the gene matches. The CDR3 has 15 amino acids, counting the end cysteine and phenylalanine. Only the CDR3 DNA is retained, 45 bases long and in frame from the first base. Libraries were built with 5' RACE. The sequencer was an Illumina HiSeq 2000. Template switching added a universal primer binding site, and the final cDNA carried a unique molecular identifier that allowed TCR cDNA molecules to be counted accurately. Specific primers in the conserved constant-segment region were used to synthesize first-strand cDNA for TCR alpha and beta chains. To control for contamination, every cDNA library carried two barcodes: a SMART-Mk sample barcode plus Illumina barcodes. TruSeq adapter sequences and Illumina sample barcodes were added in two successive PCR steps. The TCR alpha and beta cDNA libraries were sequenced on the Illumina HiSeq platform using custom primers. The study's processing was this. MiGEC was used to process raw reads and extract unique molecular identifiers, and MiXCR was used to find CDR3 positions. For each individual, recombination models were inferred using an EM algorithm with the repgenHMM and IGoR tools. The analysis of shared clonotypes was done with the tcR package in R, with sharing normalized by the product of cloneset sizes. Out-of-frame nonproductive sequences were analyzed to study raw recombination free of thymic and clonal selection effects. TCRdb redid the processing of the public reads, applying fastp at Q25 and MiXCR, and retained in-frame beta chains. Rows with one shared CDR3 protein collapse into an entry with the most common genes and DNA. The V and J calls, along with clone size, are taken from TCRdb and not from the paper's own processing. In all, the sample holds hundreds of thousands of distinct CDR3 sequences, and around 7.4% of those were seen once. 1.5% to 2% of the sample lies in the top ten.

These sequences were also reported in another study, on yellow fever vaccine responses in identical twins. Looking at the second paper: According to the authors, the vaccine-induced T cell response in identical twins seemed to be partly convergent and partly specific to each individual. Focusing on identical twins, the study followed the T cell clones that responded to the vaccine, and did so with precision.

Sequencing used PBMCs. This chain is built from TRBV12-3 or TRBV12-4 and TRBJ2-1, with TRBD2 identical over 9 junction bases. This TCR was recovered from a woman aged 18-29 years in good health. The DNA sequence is TGTGCCAGCAGACGCGCGGGAGGGGAGTACAATGAGCAGTTCTTC. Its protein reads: CASRRAGGEYNEQFF.